What follows are 27 T cell receptor beta chains derived from one specimen sequenced in a study of response to subunit inactivated influenza vaccine. MiXCR was run by TCRdb on the RT-PCR reads, yielding one entry per CDR3 protein. The sample lists roughly 150,000 distinct CDR3 sequences; 11% were seen once. This specimen consisted of non-naive T cells sorted from PBMCs, obtained about 40 days after vaccination. These TCRs come from a man aged 50 or older who received an inactivated influenza vaccine.

The V call is TRBV11-2, the J call TRBJ2-2; 8 nucleotides line up with TRBD2. The CDR3 extends over 18 amino acids. The V gene end was trimmed by 5 bases and the J gene end by 5 bases; junction bases not matched to a gene: 16. Germline CDR1 is SGHAT and CDR2 is FQNNGV. CDR3 in amino acids: CASSPQGILAVGTGELFF. The CDR3 nucleotides are TGTGCCAGCAGCCCCCAGGGGATACTAGCGGTGGGGACCGGGGAGCTGTTTTTT.

This clonotype was observed many times. The chain carries TRBV4-2 and TRBJ1-2, with 9 bases lining up with TRBD1. CDR3 size: 13 residues. V trimming: 4 bases; J trimming: 6 bases; junction bases outside the gene matches: 3. CDR1 and CDR2 from the germline V gene are LGHNA and YNFKEQ. CDR3 coding DNA: TGTGCCAGCAGCCCCAGACAGGGGGATGGCTACACCTTC. Encoded protein: CASSPRQGDGYTF.

A few counts support this clonotype. This chain uses TRBV11-2 with TRBJ2-1, with a possible D match to TRBD2 (7 bases). Germline assignment: CDR1 SGHAT and CDR2 FQNNGV. CDR3 length: 18 amino acids. With 0 bases removed from V and 8 bases from J, the gap between germline ends came to 23 bases. CDR3: CASSLEGVRGGGVHEQFF. The CDR3 DNA reads as TGTGCCAGCAGCTTAGAAGGAGTGAGGGGGGGAGGCGTCCATGAGCAGTTCTTC.

This clonotype was counted between two and nine times. The chain combines TRBV5-5 with TRBJ2-1; D is possibly TRBD2 (5 bases). With 5 bases removed from V and 6 bases from J, the gap between germline ends came to 12 bases. The germline V gene has CDR1 SGHKS and CDR2 YYEKEE (reference sequence). The CDR3 runs 13 residues. Here the CDR3 DNA reads TGTGCCAGCAGGCTTCGGGGAATCAATGAGCAGTTCTTC. Protein sequence: CASRLRGINEQFF.

This clonotype was observed many times. The chain has TRBV29-1 and TRBJ2-1; a weak D match, TRBD1 (5 bases). Per germline, CDR1 SQVTM and CDR2 ANQGSEA. V dropped 6 bases and J dropped 6 bases, with 21 bases sitting between them. The CDR3 is 15 amino acids. The CDR3 sequence is CSVHEQGRVGNEQFF. In DNA, the CDR3 is TGCAGCGTCCACGAGCAGGGTCGAGTTGGCAATGAGCAGTTCTTC.

Turning to this clonotype: The junction departs from germline at one end; a sequencing error may be responsible. This chain links TRBV18 with TRBJ2-4, with no clear D. The CDR3 length is 19 residues. Germline V gene sequence: CDR1 KGHSH, CDR2 LQKENI. This chain's CDR3 is CASSPPGTLDSFAKNIQCF. In DNA form, the CDR3 reads TGTGCCAGCTCACCACCGGGCACTTTAGATAGTTTCGCCAAAAACATTCAGTGCTTC.

This clonotype was counted between two and nine times. V usage is TRBV3-1 and J usage is TRBJ2-5, with D tentatively TRBD2 (6 bases). This CDR3 is built from 13 residues. Trimming removed 6 bases from V and 4 bases from J, with 12 bases in between. The germline CDR1 and CDR2 sequences are LGHDT and YNNKEL (reference sequence). The CDR3 DNA is TGTGCCAGCAGTTCCGGGACTGGAGAGACCCAGTACTTC. It encodes CASSSGTGETQYF.

This clonotype was detected many times. The chain links TRBV7-9 to TRBJ2-3; TRBD2 matches 12 bases. V lost 2 bases, J lost 5 bases, and 8 bases stayed unmatched. From germline, CDR1 is SEHNR and CDR2 FQNEAQ (reference sequence). The CDR3 extends over 17 amino acids. CDR3 in amino acids: CASSLLALLAGGDTQYF. CDR3 coding DNA: TGTGCCAGCAGCTTACTCGCCCTACTAGCGGGAGGAGATACGCAGTATTTT.

This clonotype was seen only a few times. The V and J genes are TRBV12-3 or TRBV12-4 and TRBJ2-3; no clear D. Trimming removed 6 bases from V and 0 bases from J, with 7 bases in between. This CDR3 is built from 13 residues. The CDR3 is CASRQTSTDTQYF. DNA for the CDR3: TGTGCCAGCAGACAAACTAGCACAGATACGCAGTATTTT.

The gene calls are TRBV14 and TRBJ2-7; D is unresolved. The V gene lost 2 bases and the J gene lost 0 bases, with 11 bases spanning the gap. This CDR3 contains 15 residues. Germline V gene lookup returns CDR1 SGHDN and CDR2 FVKESK. The CDR3 DNA reads as TGTGCCAGCAGCCAATTTGTTTCAATCTCCTACGAGCAGTACTTC. Translation gives CASSQFVSISYEQYF.

The chain joins TRBV12-3 or TRBV12-4 to TRBJ2-7, with D perhaps TRBD2 (5 bases). CDR3 length equals 12 residues. Trimming removed 10 bases from V and 3 bases from J, with 13 bases in between. The CDR3 protein is CATSPGNYEQYF. CDR3 nucleotide sequence: TGTGCCACCTCCCCGGGGAACTACGAGCAGTACTTC.

This clonotype appeared a few times. This sequence joins TRBV5-6 and TRBJ1-2; D unresolved. Looked up from germline, CDR1 is SGHDT and CDR2 is YYEEEE. With 1 base removed from V and 8 bases from J, the gap between germline ends came to 15 bases. The CDR3 length is 14 residues. CDR3 DNA: TGTGCCAGCAGCTTGACTTCGGGCGCGGGGGGCTACACCTTC. Translation: CASSLTSGAGGYTF.

This clonotype was seen a handful of times. The rearrangement links TRBV7-9 to TRBJ1-4; D ambiguous. Germline values: CDR1 SEHNR, CDR2 FQNEAQ (reference sequence). The ends were cut back, 5 bases at V and 3 bases at J, with 10 bases in the middle. The CDR3 is made up of 14 amino acids. The CDR3 spells CASSPQSSNEKLFF. CDR3 coding DNA: TGTGCCAGCAGCCCTCAGAGCTCTAATGAAAAACTGTTTTTT.

This clonotype has at least ten counts. The chain uses TRBV27 and TRBJ1-2, with a tentative D call TRBD1 (6 bases). The germline V gene has CDR1 MNHEY and CDR2 SMNVEV (reference sequence). V was clipped by 2 bases and J by 1 base, with 11 bases between them. The CDR3 length is 15 residues. CDR3 coding DNA: TGTGCCAGCAGTTTAGCAGGACAGAATAACTATGGCTACACCTTC. It translates to CASSLAGQNNYGYTF.

This clonotype was seen at least ten times. The J gene is TRBJ1-2, the V gene TRBV5-1, with 7 nucleotides matching TRBD1. There are 15 residues in the CDR3. CDR1 SGHRS and CDR2 YFSETQ come from the germline V gene. The junction had 8 bases not matched to a gene; V was cut back by 4 bases and J by 2 bases. The CDR3 protein is CASSSVEGANYGYTF. In DNA form, the CDR3 reads TGCGCCAGCAGCAGTGTGGAGGGGGCGAACTATGGCTACACCTTC.

This clonotype was recorded many times. The chain has TRBV4-3 and TRBJ2-2, with 7 bases lining up with TRBD2. The V gene end was trimmed by 0 bases and the J gene end by 0 bases; junction bases not matched to a gene: 4. This CDR3 is 17 amino acids long. Germline V gene sequence: CDR1 LGHNA, CDR2 YSLEER. CDR3 in DNA: TGCGCCAGCAGCCAAGATCGCGGGGGTGCGAACACCGGGGAGCTGTTTTTT. This sequence encodes CASSQDRGGANTGELFF.

This clonotype was picked up many times. The CDR3 loop is CASSPGQIGLQETQYF. In nucleotides, the CDR3 is TGTGCCAGCAGCCCCGGACAGATAGGGTTGCAAGAGACCCAGTACTTC. The gene calls are TRBV13 and TRBJ2-5, with a weak D call TRBD1 (6 bases). Germline V gives CDR1 PRHDT, CDR2 FYEKMQ (reference sequence). V lost 5 bases to trimming and J lost 2 bases, with 18 bases between them. The length of the CDR3 is 16 residues.

Remarks on this clonotype: A read error may account for a junction end that differs from germline. This chain joins TRBV29-1 and TRBJ1-4; D not resolved. Germline-derived CDR1 and CDR2 are SQVTM and ANQGSEA. The CDR3 contains 11 residues. The DNA of the CDR3 is TGCAGCGCTTTAATAGGTGAAAAACTGTATTTT. Translating gives CSALIGEKLYF.

The chain joins TRBV14 to TRBJ2-5, with TRBD2 matching 10 bases. The trim removed 0 bases at V and 5 bases at J, leaving 3 bases unmatched. The V gene's germline CDR1 is SGHDN and CDR2 FVKESK. This CDR3 region has 15 residues. CDR3 amino acids: CASSQEGTSAETQYF. The CDR3 DNA is TGTGCCAGCAGCCAAGAAGGGACTAGCGCCGAGACCCAGTACTTC.

This clonotype has at least ten counts. The chain has TRBV20-1 and TRBJ1-5; TRBD1 aligns across 7 bases. CDR1 DFQATT and CDR2 SNEGSKA come from the germline V gene (reference sequence). The trim removed 3 bases at V and 6 bases at J, leaving 8 bases unmatched. The CDR3 has 14 amino acids. The CDR3 loop reads CSARVAGGSQPQHF. The DNA of the CDR3 is TGCAGTGCTAGGGTGGCAGGGGGAAGTCAGCCCCAGCATTTT.

The chain joins TRBV20-1 to TRBJ2-5; D is possibly TRBD2 (6 bases). The germline gives CDR1 DFQATT, CDR2 SNEGSKA (reference sequence). Trimming stripped 5 bases from V and 3 bases from J, with 22 bases between. CDR3 size: 16 residues. The CDR3 sequence: CSAPLMGGGKEETQYF. DNA for the CDR3: TGCAGTGCTCCCTTGATGGGGGGAGGAAAGGAAGAGACCCAGTACTTC.

This clonotype occurred many times. This rearrangement joins TRBV29-1 to TRBJ2-5; D is unresolved. This CDR3 is 10 amino acids long. From germline, CDR1 is SQVTM and CDR2 ANQGSEA. V was shortened by 2 bases and J by 5 bases, with 3 bases between the two germline ends. The CDR3 here is CSVEKETQYF. The CDR3, as DNA: TGCAGCGTTGAAAAGGAGACCCAGTACTTC.

This chain connects TRBV11-3 to TRBJ2-1, with 7 bases that match TRBD1. Germline V gene lookup returns CDR1 SGHNT and CDR2 YENEEA. V trimming: 4 bases; J trimming: 3 bases; junction bases outside the gene matches: 3. The CDR3 length is 14 residues. CDR3 protein: CASSSQGNYNEQFF. The CDR3 coding sequence is TGTGCCAGCAGCTCACAGGGGAACTACAATGAGCAGTTCTTC.

V and J are TRBV18 and TRBJ2-7; possible D gene TRBD1, 5 bases. CDR1 and CDR2 from the germline V gene are KGHSH and LQKENI. Trimming took 2 bases from V and 2 from J, leaving 22 bases between them. The CDR3 has 18 residues. The CDR3 coding sequence is TGTGCCAGCTCACCAAGCTTAAACTGGGGCCGAAAACCCTACGAGCAGTACTTC. Its protein is CASSPSLNWGRKPYEQYF.

On this clonotype itself: It may be a read error: a sequence one base away is much more abundant. The rearrangement links TRBV4-3 to TRBJ1-4; D unresolved. The V gene's germline CDR1 is LGHNA and CDR2 YSLEER. CDR3 size: 13 residues. CDR3 DNA sequence: TGCACCAGCAGCCGTACCGGGAGGGAAAAACTGTTTTTT. Translation gives CTSSRTGREKLFF.

The rearrangement joins TRBV7-9 to TRBJ1-4, with D unresolved. V was trimmed by 0 bases and J by 5 bases, leaving 1 base between them. This CDR3 spans 12 amino acids. Germline V gene data show CDR1 as SEHNR and CDR2 as FQNEAQ (reference sequence). In nucleotides, the CDR3 is TGTGCCAGCAGCTTAGCAAATGAAAAACTGTTTTTT. Amino acid sequence: CASSLANEKLFF.

This clonotype was seen a handful of times. The chain uses TRBV6-2 or TRBV6-3 and TRBJ2-7; D might be TRBD1 (5 bases). V was cut by 7 bases and J by 4 bases, with 17 bases left in between. The CDR3 has 14 residues. Germline V CDR1 and CDR2: MNHEY, SVGEGT. The DNA for the CDR3 is TGTGCCAGCACCCCGCCTGACAGAATATACGAGCAGTACTTC. Encoded protein: CASTPPDRIYEQYF.